One and the same sample provided the 21 T cell receptor beta chains below, sequenced in a study of OX40 agonist ivuxolimab in advanced cancers. Generated by immunoSEQ multiplex PCR, the TCRdb table keeps only in-frame clones and is missing some. The table includes tens of thousands of clones, around four fifths detected once. The starting material was CD4+ or CD8+ T cells sorted from blood, obtained in a trial of the OX40 agonist ivuxolimab. These receptors originate from an adult with an advanced solid tumor such as melanoma, head and neck, liver or kidney cancer.

V is TRBV27 and J is TRBJ1-6; perhaps TRBD1 as D (5 bases). The CDR3 spans 14 residues. Germline CDR1 is MNHEY and CDR2 is SMNVEV (reference sequence). V was pared by 6 bases and J by 4 bases, with 10 bases between. This CDR3 reads CASSPGHYNSPLHF. CDR3 coding DNA: TGTGCCAGCAGCCCAGGGCATTATAATTCACCCCTCCACTTT.

This chain links TRBV7-2 with TRBJ2-1, with no clear D. V dropped 3 bases and J dropped 6 bases, with 12 bases sitting between them. Germline CDR1 is SGHTA and CDR2 is FQGNSA. This CDR3 is built from 14 residues. The CDR3 DNA is TGTGCCAGCAGCTTGGGCGGCAGTTCCAATGAGCAGTTCTTC. Amino acid sequence: CASSLGGSSNEQFF.

The rearrangement uses TRBV5-5 and TRBJ1-1, with D maybe TRBD1 (5 bases). CDR3 length: 15 residues. V lost 4 bases and J lost 1, with 14 bases in between. Germline CDR1 is SGHKS and CDR2 is YYEKEE (reference sequence). The CDR3, as DNA: TGTGCCAGCAGCCCGGGACTTACCTCGAACACTGAAGCTTTCTTT. It is translated as CASSPGLTSNTEAFF. The whole variable domain, filled in from reference TRBV5-5 and TRBJ1-1, reads DAGVTQSPTHLIKTRGQQVTLRCSPISGHKSVSWYQQVLGQGPQFIFQYYEKEERGRGNFPDRFSARQFPNYSSELNVNALLLGDSALYLCASSPGLTSNTEAFFGQGTRLTVV.

CDR3 amino acids: CASSSRDSPYEQYV. The CDR3 DNA is TGTGCCAGCAGCAGCCGGGACAGTCCCTACGAGCAGTACGTC. This rearrangement joins TRBV6-5 to TRBJ2-7; 7 positions agree with TRBD1. J was trimmed by 2 bases and V by 6 bases; bases with no gene match: 7. The CDR3 loop spans 14 amino acids. Germline CDR1 is MNHEY and CDR2 is SVGAGI.

The chain joins TRBV27 to TRBJ2-3; no clear D gene. Germline assignment: CDR1 MNHEY and CDR2 SMNVEV (reference sequence). CDR3 length equals 13 residues. Trimming shortened V by 5 bases and J by 6 bases, and 12 bases separated the two germline ends. CDR3 in DNA: TGTGCCAGCAGTCTCACAAGCCGGGATACGCAGTATTTT. It specifies CASSLTSRDTQYF.

The gene calls are TRBV15 and TRBJ1-3; TRBD1 might be the D (6 bases). Looked up from germline, CDR1 is LNHNV and CDR2 is YYDKDF (reference sequence). Trimming left V 5 bases short and J 3 bases short, with 14 bases between. This CDR3 spans 15 amino acids. The CDR3 DNA is TGTGCCACCAGCCCCCAGGGGTCGATTGGAAACACCATATATTTT. Protein: CATSPQGSIGNTIYF.

V gene TRBV6-5 combines with J gene TRBJ2-7, with D possibly matching TRBD1 (5 bases). This CDR3 comprises 12 residues. The V gene's germline CDR1 is MNHEY and CDR2 SVGAGI. The V gene lost 7 bases and the J gene lost 5 bases, with 12 bases spanning the gap. The CDR3 nucleotides are TGTGCCAGCAACGGAATAGGGGACGAGCAGTACTTC. As protein: CASNGIGDEQYF.

This clone was detected only a few times. The chain links TRBV7-2 to TRBJ1-2; TRBD1 matches at 7 bases. The CDR3 runs to 16 residues. Germline CDR1 reads SGHTA; CDR2 reads FQGNSA. The ends lost 0 bases at V and 4 bases at J; junction bases unmatched: 8. CDR3 region: CASSLAPTTGSYGYTF. As DNA, the CDR3 is TGTGCCAGCAGCTTAGCACCTACGACAGGGTCCTATGGCTACACCTTC.

The chain joins TRBV4-2 to TRBJ2-5, with D tentatively TRBD2 (5 bases). The CDR3 is 14 amino acids. V dropped 4 bases and J dropped 3 bases, with 12 bases sitting between them. From germline, CDR1 is LGHNA and CDR2 YNFKEQ. The CDR3 protein is CASSRGHGEETQYF. CDR3 DNA sequence: TGTGCCAGCAGCCGTGGCCACGGGGAAGAGACCCAGTACTTC.

This chain uses TRBV28 with TRBJ1-5; tentative D call: TRBD1 (5 bases). CDR1 MDHEN and CDR2 SYDVKM come from the germline V gene. The CDR3 runs 15 residues. The ends were cut back, 5 bases at V and 1 base at J, with 12 bases in the middle. This CDR3 reads CASSPSGGSNQPQHF. The CDR3 DNA reads TGTGCCAGCAGTCCCTCCGGGGGGAGCAATCAGCCCCAGCATTTT.

The chain joins TRBV28 to TRBJ2-5, with 12 bases that match TRBD1. After removal of 9 bases from V and 3 bases from J, the junction contained 5 bases not matched to a gene. Germline-derived CDR1 and CDR2 are MDHEN and SYDVKM. CDR3 length: 14 amino acids. CDR3 amino acids: CASLGQGAKETQYF. The CDR3 DNA reads as TGTGCCAGTTTGGGACAGGGGGCGAAAGAGACCCAGTACTTC. Together with reference TRBV28 and TRBJ2-5, the CDR3 gives the full variable domain: DVKVTQSSRYLVKRTGEKVFLECVQDMDHENMFWYRQDPGLGLRLIYFSYDVKMKEKGDIPEGYSVSREKKERFSLILESASTNQTSMYLCASLGQGAKETQYFGPGTRLLVL.

This clone was counted only a few times. The rearrangement links TRBV7-9 to TRBJ2-1, with D unclear. V lost 3 bases, J lost 2 bases, and 11 bases lay in between. Per germline, CDR1 SEHNR and CDR2 FQNEAQ (reference sequence). This CDR3 has 15 residues. The CDR3 DNA is TGTGCCAGCAGCTTGCGCGGAAGGGCCTACAATGAGCAGTTCTTC. This sequence encodes CASSLRGRAYNEQFF.

The chain recombines TRBV7-2 with TRBJ2-5; 7 bases line up with TRBD1. CDR1 is SGHTA and CDR2 is FQGNSA in the germline V gene. V lost 6 bases to trimming and J lost 2 bases; unmatched junction nucleotides: 12. The CDR3 sequence is 16 residues long. In DNA, the CDR3 is TGTGCCAGCAGGTGGGAAGGGACAGTCGGGCAAGAGACCCAGTACTTC. It encodes CASRWEGTVGQETQYF.

The chain has TRBV6-5 and TRBJ1-5; possible D gene TRBD1, 5 bases. Trimming shortened V by 6 bases and J by 2 bases, and 11 bases separated the two germline ends. The length of the CDR3 is 14 residues. Germline V gives CDR1 MNHEY, CDR2 SVGAGI. CDR3 coding DNA: TGTGCCAGCAGAAGAGGGGTCGGCAATCAGCCCCAGCATTTT. It specifies CASRRGVGNQPQHF.

J is TRBJ1-5 and V is TRBV7-2; tentative D call: TRBD1 (5 bases). Deletions cut 2 bases from V and 9 bases from J, with 11 bases between. CDR1 is SGHTA and CDR2 is FQGNSA in the germline V gene. The CDR3 totals 13 residues. CDR3 sequence reads: CASSLRQGTPQHF. The CDR3 DNA follows: TGTGCCAGCAGCTTACGGCAGGGAACGCCCCAGCATTTT.

V gene TRBV2 combines with J gene TRBJ2-5; tentative D call: TRBD2 (6 bases). The J call is in doubt because the DNA end fits TRBJ2-7 better. CDR1 and CDR2 from the germline V gene are SNHLY and FYNNEI. This CDR3 has 14 residues. This chain's CDR3 is CASSARGDSYEQYF. As DNA, the CDR3 is TGTGCCAGCAGTGCTCGCGGGGACTCCTACGAGCAGTACTTC.

The chain is built from TRBV6-5 and TRBJ1-1, with D hard to call. V lost 4 bases, J lost 0 bases, and 6 bases lay in between. Germline V gene sequence: CDR1 MNHEY, CDR2 SVGAGI. The CDR3 covers 13 residues. Written as DNA, the CDR3 is TGTGCCAGCAGTTCCCGACTGAACACTGAAGCTTTCTTT. It specifies CASSSRLNTEAFF.

This sequence joins TRBV19 and TRBJ1-4; D perhaps matches TRBD1 (5 bases). Germline CDR1 reads LNHDA; CDR2 reads SQIVND (reference sequence). Trimming stripped 10 bases from V and 7 bases from J, with 16 bases between. This CDR3 is built from 13 residues. This CDR3 is CATTLRGGEKLFF. The CDR3 DNA sequence: TGTGCCACCACCCTTAGGGGTGGTGAAAAACTGTTTTTT.

V and J are TRBV7-3 and TRBJ2-6; the D gene could be TRBD1 or TRBD2 (5 bases each). The CDR3 length is 16 residues. V was shortened by 3 bases and J by 0 bases, with 9 bases between the two germline ends. From germline, CDR1 is SGHTA and CDR2 FQGTGA. CDR3 DNA sequence: TGTGCCAGCAGCTTGGGACGGTCCTCTGGGGCCAACGTCCTGACTTTC. Its translation is CASSLGRSSGANVLTF. Supplemented by reference TRBV7-3 and TRBJ2-6, the full variable domain reads GAGVSQTPSNKVTEKGKYVELRCDPISGHTALYWYRQSLGQGPEFLIYFQGTGAADDSGLPNDRFFAVRPEGSVSTLKIQRTERGDSAVYLCASSLGRSSGANVLTFGAGSRLTVL.

This chain links TRBV6-1 with TRBJ2-1, with D possibly matching TRBD1 (5 bases). CDR1 and CDR2 (germline): MNHNS, SASEGT. Deletions cut 4 bases from V and 5 bases from J, with 12 bases between. The CDR3 runs to 14 residues. CDR3 coding DNA: TGTGCCAGCAGTGCCATGACAGTAAACAATGAGCAGTTCTTC. Translating it yields CASSAMTVNNEQFF.

This clone was observed a handful of times. This chain joins TRBV6-4 and TRBJ2-1; 8 nucleotides agree with TRBD2. CDR1 is MRHNA, CDR2 SNTAGT, per germline. There are 15 residues in the CDR3. Unmatched junction bases numbered 10, after V lost 6 bases and J lost 6 bases. The CDR3 DNA reads TGTGCCAGCAGCTCTACGGGGGGGGCTAGCAATGAGCAGTTCTTC. This encodes CASSSTGGASNEQFF.